Included here is one T cell receptor beta chain sequence, with context. This sample was included in a study of cytomegalovirus exposure and HLA in healthy donors. Assay: immunoSEQ multiplex PCR; the TCRdb copy retains only in-frame clones and omits some. The profile shows over 150,000 clones, less than 85% of them singletons. The sequence was collected from a man aged 18 to 30 in good health and CMV-seropositive. Sample: PBMCs.

The CDR3 region has the DNA TGTGCCAGCAGCCCCTGGGGCGGGAGTTCCTACGAGCAGTACTTC. Translation gives CASSPWGGSSYEQYF. The V and J genes are TRBV9 and TRBJ2-7, with 7 bases identical to TRBD2. V lost 4 bases, J lost 1 base, and 8 bases stayed unmatched. The germline V gene encodes CDR1 SGDLS and CDR2 YYNGEE. The CDR3 loop spans 15 amino acids.